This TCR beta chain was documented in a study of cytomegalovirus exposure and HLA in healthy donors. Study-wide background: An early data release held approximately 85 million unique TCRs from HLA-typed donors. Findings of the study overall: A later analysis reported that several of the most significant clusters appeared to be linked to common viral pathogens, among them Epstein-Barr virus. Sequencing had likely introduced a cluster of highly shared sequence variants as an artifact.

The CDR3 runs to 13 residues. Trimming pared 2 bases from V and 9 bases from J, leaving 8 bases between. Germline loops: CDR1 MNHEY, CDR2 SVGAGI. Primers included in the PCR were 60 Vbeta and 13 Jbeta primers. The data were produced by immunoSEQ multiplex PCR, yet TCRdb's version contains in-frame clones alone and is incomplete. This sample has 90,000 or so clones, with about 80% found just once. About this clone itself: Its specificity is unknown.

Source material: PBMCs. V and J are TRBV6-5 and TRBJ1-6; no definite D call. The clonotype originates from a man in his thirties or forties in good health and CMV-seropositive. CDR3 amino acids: CASSYGRGSPLHF. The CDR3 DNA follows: TGTGCCAGCAGTTACGGCCGGGGTTCACCCCTCCACTTT.